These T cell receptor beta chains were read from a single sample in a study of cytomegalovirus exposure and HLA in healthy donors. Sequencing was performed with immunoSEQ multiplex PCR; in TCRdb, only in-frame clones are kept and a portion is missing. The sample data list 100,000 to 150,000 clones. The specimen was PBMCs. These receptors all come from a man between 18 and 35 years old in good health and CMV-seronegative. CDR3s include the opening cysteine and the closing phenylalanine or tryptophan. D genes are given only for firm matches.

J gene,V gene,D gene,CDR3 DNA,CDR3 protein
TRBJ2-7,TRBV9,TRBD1,TGTGCCAGCAGCGTATGGGACAGGGGGCCTTACGAGCAGTACTTC,CASSVWDRGPYEQYF
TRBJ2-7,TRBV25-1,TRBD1,TGTGCCAGCAGTGACGCCGGGACAGGGGTTCTCTACGAGCAGTACTTC,CASSDAGTGVLYEQYF
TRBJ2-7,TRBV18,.,TGTGCCAGCTCACCACCTCGGGGATCGTCCCCTTACGAGCAGTACTTC,CASSPPRGSSPYEQYF
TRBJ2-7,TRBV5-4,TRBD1,TGTGCCAGCAGACGAAGACAGGGCCCCTACGAGCAGTACTTC,CASRRRQGPYEQYF
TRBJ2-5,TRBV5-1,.,TGCGCCAGCACCCCGAGGGATCAGAATCAAGAGACCCAGTACTTC,CASTPRDQNQETQYF
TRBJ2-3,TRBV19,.,TGTGCCAGTAGTATACTCTCCACTAGCACAGATACGCAGTATTTT,CASSILSTSTDTQYF
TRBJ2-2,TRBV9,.,TGTGCCAGCAGCGAACAAGGGGTACAGTTCGTCGGGGAGCTGTTTTTT,CASSEQGVQFVGELFF
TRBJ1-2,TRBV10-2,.,TGCGCCAGCAGTATCAAAGCCGTCGACTATGGCTACACCTTC,CASSIKAVDYGYTF
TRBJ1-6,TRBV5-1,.,TGCGCCAGCAGCTTCGGAGGAGATTCACCCCTCCACTTT,CASSFGGDSPLHF
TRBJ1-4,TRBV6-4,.,TGTGCCAGCTTTATAACAGATCCAGATGAAAAACTGTTTTTT,CASFITDPDEKLFF
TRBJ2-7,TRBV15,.,TGTGCCACCAGCAGAGATGTGTCGGGAAACTACGAGCAGTACTTC,CATSRDVSGNYEQYF
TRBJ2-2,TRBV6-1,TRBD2,TGTGCCAGCAGCGAACTAGCGGGAGGGGGGAACACCGGGGAGCTGTTTTTT,CASSELAGGGNTGELFF
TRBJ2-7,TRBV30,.,TGTGCCTGGAGTGTATGGAGGGTCGGCGAGCAGTACTTC,CAWSVWRVGEQYF
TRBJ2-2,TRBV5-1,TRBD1,TGCGCCAGCAGCCCGGGACAGGGGGCCGGGGAGCTGTTTTTT,CASSPGQGAGELFF
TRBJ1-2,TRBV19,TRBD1,TGTGCCAGTAGTAGCACAGGGGGTCTCGGCTACACCTTC,CASSSTGGLGYTF
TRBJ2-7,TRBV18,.,TGTGCCAGCTCACCTTCTGAACTTACCTACGAGCAGTACTTC,CASSPSELTYEQYF
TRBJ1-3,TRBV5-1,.,TGCGCCAGCAGCTTGGCCGGAGATTCTGGAAACACCATATATTTT,CASSLAGDSGNTIYF
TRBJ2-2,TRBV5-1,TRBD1,TGCGCCAGCAGCCACATGACAGGGACGAACACCGGGGAGCTGTTTTTT,CASSHMTGTNTGELFF
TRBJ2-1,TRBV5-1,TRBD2,TGCGCCAGCAGCTTGGGGACTAGCCTCTACAATGAGCAGTTCTTC,CASSLGTSLYNEQFF
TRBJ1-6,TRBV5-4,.,TGTGCCAGCAGCCGTAACGGGGGTTCCGGTTCACCCCTCCACTTT,CASSRNGGSGSPLHF
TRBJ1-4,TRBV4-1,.,TGCGCCAGCAGCCAGGCGGGGGAGGCTAATGAAAAACTGTTTTTT,CASSQAGEANEKLFF
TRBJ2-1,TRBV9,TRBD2,TGTGCCAGCAGAGCGGGAGCCGGAAATGAGCAGTTCTTC,CASRAGAGNEQFF
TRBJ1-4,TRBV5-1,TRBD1,TGCGCCAGCAGCTTCAGGGGGAATGAAAAACTGTTTTTT,CASSFRGNEKLFF
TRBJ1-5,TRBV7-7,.,TGTGCTAGCAGCTTAGATCCAGGGGCGAAGCCCCAGCATTTT,CASSLDPGAKPQHF
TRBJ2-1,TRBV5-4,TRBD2,TGTGCCAGCAGCGCCTCCGGGACTAGTTTCCGGAATGAGCAGTTCTTC,CASSASGTSFRNEQFF
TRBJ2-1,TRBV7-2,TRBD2,TGTGCCAGCAGCCCACTTCCGGGACTAGCGGGAGTGGGCAATGAGCAGTTCTTC,CASSPLPGLAGVGNEQFF
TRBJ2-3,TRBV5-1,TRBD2,TGCGCCAGCAGCTCCGGACTAGCGGGGGACTCCACAGATACGCAGTATTTT,CASSSGLAGDSTDTQYF
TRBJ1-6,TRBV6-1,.,TGTGCCAGCAGTGCCAGGGTTAGCTCCTATAATTCACCCCTCCACTTT,CASSARVSSYNSPLHF
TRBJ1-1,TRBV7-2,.,TGTGCCAGCAGCTTCTCTCAGGGCGGAGGGACTGAAGCTTTCTTT,CASSFSQGGGTEAFF
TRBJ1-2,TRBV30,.,TGTGCCTGGACCGTAAACTATGGCTACACCTTC,CAWTVNYGYTF
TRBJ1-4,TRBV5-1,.,TGCGCCAGCAGCTTGGCCCTAATGGAAAAACTGTTTTTT,CASSLALMEKLFF
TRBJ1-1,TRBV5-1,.,TGCGCCAGCAGCTCGGGACTAAATCCTGAAGCTTTCTTT,CASSSGLNPEAFF
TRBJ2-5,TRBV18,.,TGTGCCAGCTCACCTAACCAAGAGACCCAGTACTTC,CASSPNQETQYF
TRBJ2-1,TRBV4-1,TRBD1,TGCGCCAGCAGCCAAGCCGGGACAGGTCACAATGAGCAGTTCTTC,CASSQAGTGHNEQFF
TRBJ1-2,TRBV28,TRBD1,TGTGCCAGCAGTTTTAGGGGGCATTGGTATGGCTACACCTTC,CASSFRGHWYGYTF
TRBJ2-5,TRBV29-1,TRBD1,TGCAGCGTTGAGCAGGGGGCAGAGACCCAGTACTTC,CSVEQGAETQYF
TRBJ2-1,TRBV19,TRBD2,TGTGCCAGTAGTAGACTAGCGGAGGCCTACAATGAGCAGTTCTTC,CASSRLAEAYNEQFF
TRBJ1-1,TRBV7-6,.,TGTGCCAGCAGCTTATCTCAGGGGCTCACTGAAGCTTTCTTT,CASSLSQGLTEAFF
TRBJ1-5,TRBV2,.,TGTGCCAGCAGACAGGGTAATCAGCCCCAGCATTTT,CASRQGNQPQHF
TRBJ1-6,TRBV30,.,TGTGCCTGGAGTTCGGGAGGGGGTTCACCCCTCCACTTT,CAWSSGGGSPLHF
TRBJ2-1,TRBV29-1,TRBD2,TGCAGCGTTGTTAGCGGGACCTACAATGAGCAGTTCTTC,CSVVSGTYNEQFF
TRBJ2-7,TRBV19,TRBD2,TGTGCCAGTAGTATAGGCGGGGGTCAATACGAGCAGTACTTC,CASSIGGGQYEQYF
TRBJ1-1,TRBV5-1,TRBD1,TGCGCCAGCAGCTTGACAGGACAGGGCCCCCTGAACACTGAAGCTTTCTTT,CASSLTGQGPLNTEAFF
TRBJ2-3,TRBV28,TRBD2,TGTGCCAGCAGTTTAGCGGGAGGCCACACAGATACGCAGTATTTT,CASSLAGGHTDTQYF
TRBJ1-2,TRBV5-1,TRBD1,TGCGCCAGCAACCAGGGGGAACATGGCTACACCTTC,CASNQGEHGYTF
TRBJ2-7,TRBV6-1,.,TGTGCCAGCAGTGTGACTCCGGGAGCCTACGAGCAGTACTTC,CASSVTPGAYEQYF
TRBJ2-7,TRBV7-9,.,TGTGCCCTCGGGGACGCGGGATCGGGGTACGAGCAGTACTTC,CALGDAGSGYEQYF
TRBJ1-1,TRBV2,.,TGTGCCAGCAGCCCTCAGGGGAACACTGAAGCTTTCTTT,CASSPQGNTEAFF
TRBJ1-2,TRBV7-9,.,TGTGCCAGCAGCTTAGACAGCGGCCTCCTAGAGGGCCATAACTATGGCTACACCTTC,CASSLDSGLLEGHNYGYTF
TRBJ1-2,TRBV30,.,TGTGCCTGGAGTATAGGGACTGGTAAAGGCTACACCTTC,CAWSIGTGKGYTF